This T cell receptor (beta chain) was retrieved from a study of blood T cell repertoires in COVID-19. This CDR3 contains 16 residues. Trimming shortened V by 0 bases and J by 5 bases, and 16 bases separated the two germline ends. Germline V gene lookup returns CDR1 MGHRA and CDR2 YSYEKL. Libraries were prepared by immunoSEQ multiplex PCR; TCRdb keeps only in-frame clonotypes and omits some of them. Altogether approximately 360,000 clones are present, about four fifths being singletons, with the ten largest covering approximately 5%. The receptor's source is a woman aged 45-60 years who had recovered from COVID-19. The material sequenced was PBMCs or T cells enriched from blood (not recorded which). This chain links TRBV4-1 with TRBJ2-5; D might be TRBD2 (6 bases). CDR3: CASSQERGRAGETQYF. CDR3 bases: TGCGCCAGCAGCCAAGAGAGGGGCAGGGCGGGGGAGACCCAGTACTTC.